A selection of T cell receptor beta chains follows, all from one sample in a study of shared clonotypes between healthy human individuals. Sequenced by immunoSEQ multiplex PCR; TCRdb stores in-frame clones only, minus some. Of around 2.5 million clones in the sample, roughly 93% were seen once. The specimen was naive CD4+ T cells from PBMCs. These receptors were obtained from a man between 18 and 29 years old in good health. Some clones in this sample may be carry-over from other donors' samples. Both conserved end residues are part of each CDR3. The D gene is left open where the match is weak.

d_gene	v_gene	j_gene	CDR3aa	CDR3nt
TRBD2	TRBV30	TRBJ2-1	CAWRRTSGYNEQFF	TGTGCCTGGAGGCGGACTAGCGGCTACAATGAGCAGTTCTTC
.	TRBV7-2	TRBJ2-7	CASSPVGAREQYF	TGTGCCAGCAGCCCCGTGGGGGCGCGTGAGCAGTACTTC
.	TRBV6-5	TRBJ2-5	CASSTLGGSETQYF	TGTGCCAGCAGTACATTAGGGGGTTCGGAGACCCAGTACTTC
.	TRBV19	TRBJ1-3	CASSLGAGNTIYF	TGTGCCAGTAGTTTGGGAGCCGGAAACACCATATATTTT
.	TRBV7-9	TRBJ2-3	CASSLFGGRNGDTQYF	TGTGCCAGCAGCTTGTTTGGGGGAAGGAATGGAGATACGCAGTATTTT
TRBD1	TRBV7-2	TRBJ1-5	CASSAMTGYYGNQPQHF	TGTGCCAGCAGCGCAATGACAGGGTATTATGGCAATCAGCCCCAGCATTTT
.	TRBV5-8	TRBJ2-3	CASSLSPTQYF	TGTGCCAGCAGCTTGTCACCTACGCAGTATTTT
.	TRBV2	TRBJ2-7	CASGRDTRYEQYF	TGTGCCAGCGGCCGGGACACGCGTTACGAGCAGTACTTC
.	TRBV18	TRBJ2-3	CASSPPVSDTQYF	TGTGCCAGCTCACCACCGGTGTCGGATACGCAGTATTTT
.	TRBV28	TRBJ2-2	CASSLVGELFF	TGTGCCAGCAGTTTGGTAGGGGAGCTGTTTTTT
.	TRBV28	TRBJ1-5	CASSSNKSRPQHF	TGTGCCAGCAGTTCCAACAAATCAAGGCCCCAGCATTTT